One sample yielded the 21 T cell receptor beta chains listed below, sequenced in a study of CD8+ T cells in alopecia areata. Once RNA had been extracted, it was reverse transcribed into cDNA to act as the sequencing template. Produced via immunoSEQ multiplex PCR; TCRdb's table is partial and in-frame only. This table holds some 130,000 clones, 45% to 60% found once. The specimen comprised CD4+ T cells sorted from blood, sampled at week 0. These receptor sequences come from a human donor with alopecia areata.

The table lists this clone with a few counts. The chain combines TRBV6-4 with TRBJ1-1; maybe TRBD1 (6 bases). CDR1 is MRHNA and CDR2 is SNTAGT in the germline V gene. V was cut by 5 bases and J by 5 bases, with 12 bases left in between. This CDR3 is 13 amino acids long. CDR3 in DNA: TGTGCCAGCAGTCGGGACATTGGTACTGAAGCTTTCTTT. Its protein product is CASSRDIGTEAFF.

V usage is TRBV27 and J usage is TRBJ2-7; D gene ambiguous. The CDR3 covers 13 residues. Germline V gene sequence: CDR1 MNHEY, CDR2 SMNVEV (reference sequence). The V end was cut by 5 bases, the J end by 4 bases, with 12 bases between. The CDR3 coding sequence is TGTGCCAGCAGTCGTGGCAGAGGATACGAGCAGTACTTC. Its protein is CASSRGRGYEQYF.

V and J are TRBV15 and TRBJ2-2, with 10 bases lining up with TRBD1. CDR3 length: 16 amino acids. Germline assignment: CDR1 LNHNV and CDR2 YYDKDF (reference sequence). With 4 bases clipped from V and 4 bases from J, the junction kept 6 bases outside the gene matches. CDR3 DNA sequence: TGTGCCACCAGCATACCAGGGACAGGGGCCACCGGGGAGCTGTTTTTT. Translated, it gives CATSIPGTGATGELFF.

This sequence joins TRBV27 and TRBJ1-1; 7 positions agree with TRBD1. With V trimmed by 6 bases and J by 4 bases, 5 bases remained unmatched. Germline V gives CDR1 MNHEY, CDR2 SMNVEV (reference sequence). The CDR3 runs to 13 residues. CDR3 coding DNA: TGTGCCAGCAGCCTGACAGGGACCACTGAAGCTTTCTTT. Its protein is CASSLTGTTEAFF.

The chain employs TRBV2 and TRBJ1-5; unclear D gene. V was clipped by 6 bases and J by 0 bases, with 12 bases between them. Germline V gene sequence: CDR1 SNHLY, CDR2 FYNNEI. The CDR3 extends over 15 amino acids. The CDR3 spells CASSLQSYSNQPQHF. The CDR3 DNA is TGTGCCAGCAGCTTACAGTCCTATAGCAATCAGCCCCAGCATTTT.

This clone showed up just once. The chain couples TRBV6-5 to TRBJ2-2, with unresolved D. Germline V CDR1 and CDR2: MNHEY, SVGAGI. This CDR3 region has 14 residues. Trimming took 5 bases from V and 5 from J, leaving 12 bases between them. This CDR3 reads CASSPLRITGELFF. CDR3 bases: TGTGCCAGCAGTCCACTCCGAATAACCGGGGAGCTGTTTTTT.

A few counts support this clone. The chain has TRBV5-1 and TRBJ2-3, with 7 nucleotides matching TRBD2. The CDR3 contains 15 residues. The V gene end was trimmed by 1 base and the J gene end by 0 bases; junction bases not matched to a gene: 2. Germline V gene sequence: CDR1 SGHRS, CDR2 YFSETQ. The CDR3 DNA reads TGCGCCAGCAGCTTGCCTAGCGGTAGCACAGATACGCAGTATTTT. Translating gives CASSLPSGSTDTQYF.

The chain employs TRBV27 and TRBJ1-2; D is unresolved. This CDR3 spans 15 amino acids. V lost 5 bases and J lost 3, with 16 bases in between. The germline gives CDR1 MNHEY, CDR2 SMNVEV (reference sequence). CDR3 region: CASSPLQTRDYGYTF. DNA of the CDR3: TGTGCCAGCAGTCCACTACAAACTCGTGACTATGGCTACACCTTC.

The sample holds a few counts of this clone. The chain carries TRBV19 and TRBJ1-5; 7 nucleotides match TRBD1. CDR1 and CDR2 (germline): LNHDA, SQIVND (reference sequence). Unmatched junction bases numbered 9, after V lost 3 bases and J lost 4 bases. The CDR3 totals 16 residues. CDR3 sequence reads: CASSIGGGGRNQPQHF. The CDR3 coding sequence is TGTGCCAGTAGTATCGGGGGAGGGGGCCGGAATCAGCCCCAGCATTTT.

The chain recombines TRBV4-1 with TRBJ2-2, with 9 bases aligning to TRBD1. Germline CDR1 MGHRA, CDR2 YSYEKL. This CDR3 has 17 amino acids. With V trimmed by 5 bases and J by 7 bases, 14 bases remained unmatched. CDR3 in DNA: TGCGCCAGCAGCGATGGGATTACAGGGGGCGGTGGCGGGGAGCTGTTTTTT. Its translation: CASSDGITGGGGGELFF.

This chain links TRBV4-1 with TRBJ1-2, with 10 bases that match TRBD1. The CDR3 sequence is 18 residues long. V lost 1 base, J lost 2 bases, and 10 bases stayed unmatched. CDR1 MGHRA and CDR2 YSYEKL come from the germline V gene. This CDR3 reads CASSQGQGANAGNYGYTF. In DNA form, the CDR3 reads TGCGCCAGCAGCCAAGGACAGGGGGCGAACGCTGGGAACTATGGCTACACCTTC.

This rearrangement joins TRBV27 to TRBJ2-7; tentatively, D is TRBD1 (6 bases). From germline, CDR1 is MNHEY and CDR2 SMNVEV (reference sequence). The CDR3 sequence is 11 residues long. Trimming cost V 10 bases and J 2 bases, with 9 bases left between them. As DNA, the CDR3 is TGTGCCACGGGACAAACCTACGAGCAGTACTTC. Encoded protein: CATGQTYEQYF.

The chain links TRBV6-6 to TRBJ1-1; TRBD1 agrees at 7 bases. V shed 2 bases and J 7 bases; nucleotides not matched to a gene: 4. The CDR3 is made up of 13 amino acids. Germline CDR1 reads MNHNY; CDR2 reads SVGAGI (reference sequence). In DNA form, the CDR3 reads TGTGCCAGCAGTTACGGGGGGGACAGTGAAGCTTTCTTT. It translates to CASSYGGDSEAFF.

V is TRBV2 and J is TRBJ2-1, with 10 bases identical to TRBD2. CDR1 is SNHLY, CDR2 FYNNEI, per germline. This CDR3 spans 14 amino acids. J gave up 9 bases and V 3 bases, and 5 bases lay outside the gene matches. CDR3 in DNA: TGTGCCAGCAGTGACAGCGGGGGGGAGGGTGAGCAGTTCTTC. Amino acid sequence: CASSDSGGEGEQFF. Filled out from reference TRBV2 and TRBJ2-1, the complete variable domain reads EPEVTQTPSHQVTQMGQEVILRCVPISNHLYFYWYRQILGQKVEFLVSFYNNEISEKSEIFDDQFSVERPDGSNFTLKIRSTKLEDSAMYFCASSDSGGEGEQFFGPGTRLTVL.

The chain couples TRBV5-6 to TRBJ1-1; 8 positions match TRBD1. V lost 3 bases, J lost 4 bases, and 11 bases stayed unmatched. The CDR3 loop spans 16 amino acids. Germline CDR1 SGHDT, CDR2 YYEEEE. This chain's CDR3 is CASSWWTGLRSTEAFF. The CDR3 nucleotides read TGTGCCAGCAGCTGGTGGACAGGGCTTCGCTCCACTGAAGCTTTCTTT.

The chain has TRBV28 and TRBJ2-5; 9 bases are shared with TRBD2. The end of the DNA aligns better with TRBJ2-7, so the J call may be wrong. The CDR3 covers 14 residues. Germline values: CDR1 MDHEN, CDR2 SYDVKM. CDR3 residues: CASKRSGSSYEQYF. CDR3 nucleotides: TGTGCCAGCAAGCGTAGCGGGAGCTCCTACGAGCAGTACTTC.

V is TRBV4-1 and J is TRBJ1-2, with 8 bases identical to TRBD1. The CDR3 consists of 19 residues. Unmatched junction bases numbered 12, after V lost 0 bases and J lost 0 bases. Germline V lookup: CDR1 MGHRA, CDR2 YSYEKL. In DNA, the CDR3 is TGCGCCAGCAGCCAAGATAAGTCCTTCACAGGGGGAACTAACTATGGCTACACCTTC. This translates into CASSQDKSFTGGTNYGYTF.

The V and J genes are TRBV19 and TRBJ2-5; the D gene is possibly TRBD1 (6 bases). The V gene's germline CDR1 is LNHDA and CDR2 SQIVND (reference sequence). The V and J ends lost 3 bases and 2 bases respectively, with 13 bases between them. This CDR3 comprises 15 residues. The CDR3 sequence: CASSILPDRQETQYF. The CDR3 bases are TGTGCCAGTAGTATCCTCCCGGACAGACAAGAGACCCAGTACTTC.

This clone was detected only a few times. J is TRBJ2-1 and V is TRBV5-1; D perhaps matches TRBD2 (6 bases). The germline V gene encodes CDR1 SGHRS and CDR2 YFSETQ. V was clipped by 4 bases and J by 9 bases, with 23 bases between them. The CDR3 has 16 amino acids. CDR3 sequence (DNA): TGCGCCAGCAGCCCGACGACTAGAGGTTACAATAGTGAGCAGTTCTTC. Translation: CASSPTTRGYNSEQFF. Drawing the rest from reference TRBV5-1 and TRBJ2-1, the complete variable domain is KAGVTQTPRYLIKTRGQQVTLSCSPISGHRSVSWYQQTPGQGLQFLFEYFSETQRNKGNFPGRFSGRQFSNSRSEMNVSTLELGDSALYLCASSPTTRGYNSEQFFGPGTRLTVL.

A note on this clone: Relative to the germline gene, one junction end is altered; a read error may explain this. The chain joins TRBV7-2 to TRBJ2-5; D not certain. The CDR3 sequence is 11 residues long. Germline V CDR1 and CDR2: SGHTA, FQGNSA. The CDR3 is CASSLGVVSDF. In DNA, the CDR3 is TGTGCCAGCAGCTTAGGGGTTGTATCAGACTTC.

CDR3 sequence reads: CASSLNDGGSTNEKLFF. CDR3 bases: TGTGCCAGCAGTTTAAACGATGGGGGCTCAACTAATGAAAAACTGTTTTTT. This chain joins TRBV28 and TRBJ1-4; tentatively, D is TRBD1 (6 bases). There are 17 residues in the CDR3. V gave up 2 bases and J gave up 0 bases, with 13 bases separating them. Germline V lookup: CDR1 MDHEN, CDR2 SYDVKM.